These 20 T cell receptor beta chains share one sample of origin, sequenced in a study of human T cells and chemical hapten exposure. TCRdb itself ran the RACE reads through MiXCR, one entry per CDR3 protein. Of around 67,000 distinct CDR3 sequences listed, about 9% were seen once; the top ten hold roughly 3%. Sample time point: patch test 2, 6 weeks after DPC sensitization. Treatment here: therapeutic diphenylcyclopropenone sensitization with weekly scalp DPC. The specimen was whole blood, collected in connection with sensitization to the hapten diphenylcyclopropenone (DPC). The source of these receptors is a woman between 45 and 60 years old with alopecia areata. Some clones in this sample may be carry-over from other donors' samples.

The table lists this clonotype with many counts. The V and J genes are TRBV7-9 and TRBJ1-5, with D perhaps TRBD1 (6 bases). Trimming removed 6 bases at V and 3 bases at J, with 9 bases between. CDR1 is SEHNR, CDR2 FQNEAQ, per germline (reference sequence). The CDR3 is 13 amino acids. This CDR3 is CASSDRPNQPQHF. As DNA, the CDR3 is TGTGCCAGCAGTGACAGGCCCAATCAGCCCCAGCATTTT.

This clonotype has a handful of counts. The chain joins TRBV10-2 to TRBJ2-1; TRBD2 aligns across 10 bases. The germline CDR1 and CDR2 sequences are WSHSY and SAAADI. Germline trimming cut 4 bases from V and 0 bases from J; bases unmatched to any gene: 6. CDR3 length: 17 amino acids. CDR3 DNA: TGCGCCAGCAGTGGGAGTAGCGGGAGGAGCTCCTACAATGAGCAGTTCTTC. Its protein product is CASSGSSGRSSYNEQFF.

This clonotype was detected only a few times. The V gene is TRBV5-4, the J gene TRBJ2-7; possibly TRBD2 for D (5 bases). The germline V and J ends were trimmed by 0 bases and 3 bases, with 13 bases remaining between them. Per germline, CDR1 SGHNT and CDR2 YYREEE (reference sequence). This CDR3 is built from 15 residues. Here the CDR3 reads CASSLASGRVYEQYF. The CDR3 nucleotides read TGTGCCAGCAGCTTGGCCTCTGGGAGAGTCTACGAGCAGTACTTC.

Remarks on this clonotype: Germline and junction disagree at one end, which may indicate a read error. The CDR3 DNA is TGTACCAGCAGCTTAGCGAGTACCGGGGAGCTGTTTTTT. This gives the protein CTSSLASTGELFF. The chain uses TRBV7-8 and TRBJ2-2; D might be TRBD2 (5 bases). The CDR3 has 13 residues. Germline V CDR1 and CDR2: SGHVS, FQNEAQ.

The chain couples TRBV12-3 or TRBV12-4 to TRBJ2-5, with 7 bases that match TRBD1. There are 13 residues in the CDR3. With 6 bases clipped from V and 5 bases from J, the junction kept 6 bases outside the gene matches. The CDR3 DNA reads TGTGCCAGCAGGGGACAGATGCTGGAGACCCAGTACTTC. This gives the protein CASRGQMLETQYF.

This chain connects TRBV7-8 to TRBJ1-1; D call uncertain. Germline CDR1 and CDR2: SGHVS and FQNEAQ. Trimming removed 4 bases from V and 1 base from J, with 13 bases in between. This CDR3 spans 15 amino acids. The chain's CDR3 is CASSSPGSPNTEAFF. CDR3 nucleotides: TGTGCCAGCAGCTCTCCGGGATCACCGAACACTGAAGCTTTCTTT.

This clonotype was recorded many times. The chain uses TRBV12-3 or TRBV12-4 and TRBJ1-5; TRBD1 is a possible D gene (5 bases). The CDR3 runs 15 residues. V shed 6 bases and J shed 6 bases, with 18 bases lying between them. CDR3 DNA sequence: TGTGCCAGCAGGGGCGGCCCAGGGATGGGTCAGCCCCAGCATTTT. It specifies CASRGGPGMGQPQHF.

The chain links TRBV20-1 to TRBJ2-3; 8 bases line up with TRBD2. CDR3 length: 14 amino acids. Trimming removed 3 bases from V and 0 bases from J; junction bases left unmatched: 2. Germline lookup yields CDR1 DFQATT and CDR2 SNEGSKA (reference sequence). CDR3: CSASASGSTDTQYF. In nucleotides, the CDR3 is TGCAGTGCTAGTGCTAGCGGGAGCACAGATACGCAGTATTTT.

CDR3 DNA sequence: TGCAGTGCGTCGGGACACTCGAACACCGGGGAGCTGTTTTTT. Its translation is CSASGHSNTGELFF. The chain has TRBV20-1 and TRBJ2-2; a weak D match, TRBD1 (6 bases). The CDR3 runs to 14 residues. The germline V gene encodes CDR1 DFQATT and CDR2 SNEGSKA (reference sequence). The germline V and J ends were trimmed by 6 bases and 0 bases, with 11 bases remaining between them.

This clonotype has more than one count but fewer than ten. Here the CDR3 DNA reads TGTGCCAGCAGCTTAACTAGGGGGGAGACCCAGTACTTC. Its protein is CASSLTRGETQYF. The chain links TRBV11-2 to TRBJ2-5, with D perhaps TRBD1 (6 bases). Trimming cost V 2 bases and J 5 bases, with 9 bases left between them. This CDR3 has 13 residues. Per the germline V gene, CDR1 is SGHAT and CDR2 is FQNNGV.

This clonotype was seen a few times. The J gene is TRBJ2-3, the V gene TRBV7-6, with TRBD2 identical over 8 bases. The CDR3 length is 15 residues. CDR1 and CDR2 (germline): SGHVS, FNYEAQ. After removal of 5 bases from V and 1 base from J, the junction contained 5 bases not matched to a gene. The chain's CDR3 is CASSQGLARTDTQYF. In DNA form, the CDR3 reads TGTGCCAGCAGCCAAGGACTAGCCCGCACAGATACGCAGTATTTT.

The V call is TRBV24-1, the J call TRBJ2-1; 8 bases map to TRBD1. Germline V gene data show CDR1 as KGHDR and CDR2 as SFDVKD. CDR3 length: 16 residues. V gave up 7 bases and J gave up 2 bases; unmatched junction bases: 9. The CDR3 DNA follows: TGTGCCACCAGATCACCCGACAGGGGTACCTACAATGAGCAGTTCTTC. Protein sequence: CATRSPDRGTYNEQFF.

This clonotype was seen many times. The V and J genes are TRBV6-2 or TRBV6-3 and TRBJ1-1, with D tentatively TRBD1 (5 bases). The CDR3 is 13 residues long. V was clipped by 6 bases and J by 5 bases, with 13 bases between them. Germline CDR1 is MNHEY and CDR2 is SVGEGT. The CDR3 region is CASRPPGDTEAFF. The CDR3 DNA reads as TGTGCCAGCAGGCCCCCGGGGGATACTGAAGCTTTCTTT.

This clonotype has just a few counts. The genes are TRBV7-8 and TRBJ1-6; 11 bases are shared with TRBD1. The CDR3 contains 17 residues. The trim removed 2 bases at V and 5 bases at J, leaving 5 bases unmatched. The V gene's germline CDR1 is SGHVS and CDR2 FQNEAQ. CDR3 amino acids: CASSLRGQGVHNSPLHF. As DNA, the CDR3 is TGTGCCAGCAGCTTAAGGGGACAGGGGGTTCATAATTCACCCCTCCACTTT.

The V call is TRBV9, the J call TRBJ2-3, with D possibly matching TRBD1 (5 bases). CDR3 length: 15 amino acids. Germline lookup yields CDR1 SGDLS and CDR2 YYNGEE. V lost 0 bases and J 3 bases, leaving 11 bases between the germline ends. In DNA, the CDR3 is TGTGCCAGCAGCGTAGAGGGGCCTGGGACAGATACGCAGTATTTT. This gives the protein CASSVEGPGTDTQYF.

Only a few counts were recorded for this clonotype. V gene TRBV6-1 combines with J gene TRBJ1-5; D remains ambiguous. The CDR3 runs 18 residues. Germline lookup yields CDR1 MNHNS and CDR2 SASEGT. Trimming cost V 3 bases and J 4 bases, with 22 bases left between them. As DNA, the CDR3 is TGTGCCAGCAGTGATTGGACTCCAATCGGGGTAGGAAATCAGCCCCAGCATTTT. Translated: CASSDWTPIGVGNQPQHF.

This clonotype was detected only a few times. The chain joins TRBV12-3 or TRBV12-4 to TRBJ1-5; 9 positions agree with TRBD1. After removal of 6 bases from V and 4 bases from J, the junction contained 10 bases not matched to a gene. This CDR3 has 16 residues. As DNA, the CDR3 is TGTGCCAGCAGATTACAGGGGGCAACTGCAAATCAGCCCCAGCATTTT. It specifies CASRLQGATANQPQHF.

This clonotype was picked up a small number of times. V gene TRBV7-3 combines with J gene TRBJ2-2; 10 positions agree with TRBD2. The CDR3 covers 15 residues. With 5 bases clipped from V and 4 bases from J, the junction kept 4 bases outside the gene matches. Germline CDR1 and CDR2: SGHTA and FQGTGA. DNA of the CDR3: TGTGCCAGCAGCCAATCTAGCGGGGGCACCGGGGAGCTGTTTTTT. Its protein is CASSQSSGGTGELFF.

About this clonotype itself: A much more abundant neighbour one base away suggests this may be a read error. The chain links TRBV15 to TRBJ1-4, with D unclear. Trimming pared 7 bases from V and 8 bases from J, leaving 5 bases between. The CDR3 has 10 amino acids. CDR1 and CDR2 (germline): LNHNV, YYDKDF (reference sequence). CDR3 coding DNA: TGTGCCACCAACCGAGAAAAACTGTTTTTT. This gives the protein CATNREKLFF.

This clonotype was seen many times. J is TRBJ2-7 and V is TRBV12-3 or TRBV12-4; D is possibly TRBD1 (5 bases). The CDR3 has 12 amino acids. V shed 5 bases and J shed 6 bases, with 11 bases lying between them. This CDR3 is CASSPDQGEQYF. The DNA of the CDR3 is TGTGCCAGCAGTCCGGACCAGGGCGAGCAGTACTTC.